This T cell receptor beta chain was profiled in a study of control samples from healthy donors and cancer patients. Produced via immunoSEQ multiplex PCR; TCRdb's table is partial and in-frame only. Here the sample spans about 160,000 clones, around nine tenths being singletons. The CDR3 is made up of 13 amino acids. Germline lookup yields CDR1 MNHEY and CDR2 SMNVEV (reference sequence). V was shortened by 3 bases and J by 5 bases, with 10 bases between the two germline ends. This receptor was obtained from a man younger than 40 in good health. V and J are TRBV27 and TRBJ2-5; D unresolved. Sequencing was carried out using blood. The CDR3 bases are TGTGCCAGCAGTTTTTGGAACGGGGAGACCCAGTACTTC. Translation gives CASSFWNGETQYF.